The 16 T cell receptor beta chains below come from one sample, sequenced in a study of blood T cell repertoires in COVID-19 (dated by TCRdb to the early 2020s). The library was generated by the immunoSEQ multiplex PCR assay. TCRdb limited this immuneACCESS table to in-frame rearrangements with V and J called. A share of clones is missing; checked studies link under half to unresolved V genes, and the rest is unexplained. This sample is represented by roughly 250,000 clones; around 86% of them were singletons. About 1.5% of the sample is held by the ten biggest clonotypes. Sample: PBMCs or T cells enriched from blood (not recorded which). The receptors here all came from a woman aged 50 to 65 who had recovered from COVID-19.

The chain couples TRBV30 to TRBJ1-2, with TRBD1 identical over 8 bases. The CDR3 totals 13 residues. Trimming removed 3 bases from V and 8 bases from J; junction bases left unmatched: 8. Germline CDR1 GTSNPN, CDR2 SVGIG (reference sequence). For the CDR3, the DNA is TGTGCCTGGAGCCCGGGACAGGACCGAGGCTACACCTTC. Translating gives CAWSPGQDRGYTF.

The gene calls are TRBV28 and TRBJ1-1; D possibly corresponds to TRBD1 (5 bases). Looked up from germline, CDR1 is MDHEN and CDR2 is SYDVKM. The CDR3 is 13 residues long. V lost 6 bases, J lost 0 bases, and 8 bases lay in between. The CDR3 DNA follows: TGTGCCAGCAGGACAGTTCTGAACACTGAAGCTTTCTTT. Its protein product is CASRTVLNTEAFF.

The V and J genes are TRBV7-3 and TRBJ1-1; unclear D gene. V gave up 5 bases and J gave up 4 bases, with 11 bases separating them. The CDR3 runs to 13 residues. From germline, CDR1 is SGHTA and CDR2 FQGTGA. DNA for the CDR3: TGTGCCAGCAGCCCTCAGGCTGGCACTGAAGCTTTCTTT. This translates into CASSPQAGTEAFF.

V usage is TRBV24-1 and J usage is TRBJ2-7, with D maybe TRBD2 (5 bases). The germline CDR1 and CDR2 sequences are KGHDR and SFDVKD. There are 15 residues in the CDR3. The germline V and J ends were trimmed by 2 bases and 3 bases, with 13 bases remaining between them. CDR3 amino acids: CATSDSRTAGYEQYF. CDR3 nucleotides: TGTGCCACCAGTGATTCTAGGACGGCGGGCTACGAGCAGTACTTC.

The chain combines TRBV19 with TRBJ1-1; no clear D gene. Deletions cut 1 base from V and 5 bases from J, with 8 bases between. The germline V gene has CDR1 LNHDA and CDR2 SQIVND (reference sequence). This CDR3 has 13 residues. CDR3 residues: CASSIVAGTEAFF. In DNA form, the CDR3 reads TGTGCCAGTAGTATAGTGGCGGGGACTGAAGCTTTCTTT.

The gene calls are TRBV2 and TRBJ2-3; perhaps TRBD1 as D (5 bases). The CDR3 runs 13 residues. V lost 8 bases to trimming and J lost 0 bases, with 9 bases between them. CDR1 and CDR2 (germline): SNHLY, FYNNEI. CDR3 region: CASGAASTDTQYF. CDR3 nucleotides: TGTGCCAGCGGGGCCGCTAGCACAGATACGCAGTATTTT.

The chain recombines TRBV6-6 with TRBJ2-1; D gene ambiguous. Germline V gene sequence: CDR1 MNHNY, CDR2 SVGAGI (reference sequence). CDR3 length: 13 amino acids. Trimming left V 10 bases short and J 0 bases short, with 10 bases between. As DNA, the CDR3 is TGTGCCACCTACAGAAGCTCCTACAATGAGCAGTTCTTC. It specifies CATYRSSYNEQFF.

The V and J genes are TRBV2 and TRBJ1-1; D remains ambiguous. The CDR3 is 15 residues long. CDR1 SNHLY and CDR2 FYNNEI come from the germline V gene. V dropped 4 bases and J dropped 1 base, with 13 bases sitting between them. This chain's CDR3 is CASSAPERGNTEAFF. The CDR3, as DNA: TGTGCCAGCAGTGCCCCCGAGAGAGGGAACACTGAAGCTTTCTTT.

The rearrangement links TRBV10-2 to TRBJ2-1; no definite D call. CDR1 is WSHSY, CDR2 SAAADI, per germline. CDR3 length equals 15 residues. With 2 bases removed from V and 0 bases from J, the gap between germline ends came to 8 bases. Here the CDR3 reads CASSETRSSYNEQFF. As DNA, the CDR3 is TGCGCCAGCAGTGAGACGAGATCCTCCTACAATGAGCAGTTCTTC.

The V gene is TRBV7-2, the J gene TRBJ2-1, with D perhaps TRBD2 (5 bases). The CDR3 is made up of 13 amino acids. V dropped 5 bases and J dropped 10 bases, with 15 bases sitting between them. Germline-derived CDR1 and CDR2 are SGHTA and FQGNSA. The CDR3 is CASSPPGKREQFF. CDR3 nucleotide sequence: TGTGCCAGCAGCCCCCCGGGGAAGCGCGAGCAGTTCTTC.

The rearrangement joins TRBV7-2 to TRBJ2-3; 12 nucleotides line up with TRBD2. The CDR3 loop spans 17 amino acids. Germline V gene lookup returns CDR1 SGHTA and CDR2 FQGNSA. V trimming: 0 bases; J trimming: 5 bases; junction bases outside the gene matches: 6. The CDR3 is CASSLAATSGRRDTQYF. The CDR3 nucleotides are TGTGCCAGCAGCTTAGCGGCGACTAGCGGGAGACGAGATACGCAGTATTTT. Supplemented by reference TRBV7-2 and TRBJ2-3, the full variable domain reads GAGVSQSPSNKVTEKGKDVELRCDPISGHTALYWYRQSLGQGLEFLIYFQGNSAPDKSGLPSDRFSAERTGGSVSTLTIQRTQQEDSAVYLCASSLAATSGRRDTQYFGPGTRLTVL.

V usage is TRBV3-1 (or the pseudogene TRBV3-2) and J usage is TRBJ1-1; D is uncertain. Germline V lookup: CDR1 LGHDT, CDR2 YNNKEL (reference sequence). CDR3 size: 14 residues. With 0 bases removed from V and 0 bases from J, the gap between germline ends came to 5 bases. The CDR3 loop is CASSQDNMNTEAFF. CDR3 nucleotide sequence: TGTGCCAGCAGCCAAGATAACATGAACACTGAAGCTTTCTTT.

The rearrangement links TRBV7-9 to TRBJ2-1; TRBD1 is a possible D gene (6 bases). V gave up 5 bases and J gave up 4 bases, with 18 bases separating them. The CDR3 length is 16 residues. In germline, CDR1 is SEHNR, CDR2 FQNEAQ (reference sequence). Here the CDR3 DNA reads TGTGCCAGCAGCCCTGAACAGGGCCGTATATACAATGAGCAGTTCTTC. Translating gives CASSPEQGRIYNEQFF.

This clone came up once. The V gene is TRBV28, the J gene TRBJ1-6, with D possibly matching TRBD1 (6 bases). The CDR3 consists of 12 residues. V was trimmed by 3 bases and J by 13 bases, leaving 10 bases between them. CDR1 and CDR2 (germline): MDHEN, SYDVKM. CDR3 DNA: TGTGCCAGCAGTTTTAGGGGGGGTCCCCTCCACTTT. As protein: CASSFRGGPLHF.

This chain joins TRBV3-1 (or the pseudogene TRBV3-2) and TRBJ1-2, with unresolved D. The CDR3 loop spans 13 amino acids. The germline CDR1 and CDR2 sequences are LGHDT and YNNKEL (reference sequence). The V end was cut by 1 base, the J end by 7 bases, with 10 bases between. CDR3 in amino acids: CASSQVMGRGYTF. Written as DNA, the CDR3 is TGTGCCAGCAGCCAAGTTATGGGCCGTGGCTACACCTTC.

This sequence joins TRBV29-1 and TRBJ2-5; 7 positions agree with TRBD1. The CDR3 contains 15 residues. Trimming removed 4 bases from V and 5 bases from J; junction bases left unmatched: 13. Germline lookup yields CDR1 SQVTM and CDR2 ANQGSEA. CDR3 loop: CSVGLGGTEYETQYF. In nucleotides, the CDR3 is TGCAGCGTTGGTCTAGGTGGGACAGAATACGAGACCCAGTACTTC.